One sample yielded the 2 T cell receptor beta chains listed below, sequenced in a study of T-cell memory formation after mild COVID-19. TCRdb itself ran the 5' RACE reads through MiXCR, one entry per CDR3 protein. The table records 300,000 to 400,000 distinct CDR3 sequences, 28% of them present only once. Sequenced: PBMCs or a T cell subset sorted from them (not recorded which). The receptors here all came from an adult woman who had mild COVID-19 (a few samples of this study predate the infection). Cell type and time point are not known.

The CDR3 bases are TGCAGTGCCCTTTCGGGACTAGTTTCCTACAATGAGCAGTTCTTC. It is translated as CSALSGLVSYNEQFF. The chain recombines TRBV20-1 with TRBJ2-1; TRBD2 matches 8 bases. The J segment lost 1 base and the V segment lost 6 bases, leaving 8 bases of the junction unmatched. Looked up from germline, CDR1 is DFQATT and CDR2 is SNEGSKA (reference sequence). CDR3 length: 15 amino acids.

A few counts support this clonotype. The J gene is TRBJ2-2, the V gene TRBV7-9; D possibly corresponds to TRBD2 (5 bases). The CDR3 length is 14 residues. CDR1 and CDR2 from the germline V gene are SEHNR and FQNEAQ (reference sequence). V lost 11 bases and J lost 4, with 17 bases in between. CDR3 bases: TGTGCCGAGAGGCTAGCTGATCCCACCGGGGAGCTGTTTTTT. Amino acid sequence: CAERLADPTGELFF.